This T cell receptor beta chain appears in the sequencing data of a study of cytomegalovirus exposure and HLA in healthy donors. The PCR contained 60 Vbeta and 13 Jbeta primers. The protocol was immunoSEQ multiplex PCR, while the TCRdb copy is restricted to in-frame clones and leaves out a portion. In the table there are some 52,000 clones, about three quarters of which are singletons. This clone came up once. The V gene's germline CDR1 is SGHNT and CDR2 YYREEE (reference sequence). The CDR3 covers 14 residues. Trimming took off 7 bases at V and 5 bases at J, with 18 bases between the two ends. This sequence originates from a man between 18 and 35 years old in good health and CMV-seronegative. The J gene is TRBJ2-5, the V gene TRBV5-4; D gene uncertain. The sample comprised PBMCs. CDR3 sequence reads: CASGPRLNSETQYF. CDR3 nucleotides: TGTGCCAGCGGCCCGAGACTGAACTCGGAGACCCAGTACTTC.